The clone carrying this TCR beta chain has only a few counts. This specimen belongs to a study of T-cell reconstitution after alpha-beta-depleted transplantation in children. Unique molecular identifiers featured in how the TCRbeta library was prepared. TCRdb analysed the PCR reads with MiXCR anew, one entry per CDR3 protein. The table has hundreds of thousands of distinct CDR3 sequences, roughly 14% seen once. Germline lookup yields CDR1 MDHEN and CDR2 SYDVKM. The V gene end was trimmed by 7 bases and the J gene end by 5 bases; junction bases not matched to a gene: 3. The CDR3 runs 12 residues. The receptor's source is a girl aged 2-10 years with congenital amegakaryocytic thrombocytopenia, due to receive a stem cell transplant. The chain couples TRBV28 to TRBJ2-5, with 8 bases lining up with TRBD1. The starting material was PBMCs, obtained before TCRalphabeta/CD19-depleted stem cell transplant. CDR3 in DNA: TGTGCCAGCAAAACAGGGGGTGAGACCCAGTACTTC. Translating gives CASKTGGETQYF. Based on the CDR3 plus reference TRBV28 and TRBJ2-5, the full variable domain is DVKVTQSSRYLVKRTGEKVFLECVQDMDHENMFWYRQDPGLGLRLIYFSYDVKMKEKGDIPEGYSVSREKKERFSLILESASTNQTSMYLCASKTGGETQYFGPGTRLLVL.